The 4 T cell receptor beta chains presented below share a single source sample, sequenced in a study of cytomegalovirus exposure and HLA in healthy donors. Generated by immunoSEQ multiplex PCR, the TCRdb table keeps only in-frame clones and is missing some. The table shows about 130,000 clones, with about nine tenths occurring only once. The specimen was PBMCs. These receptor sequences come from a man aged 25-40 years in good health and CMV-seronegative.

CDR3 DNA: TGTGCCAGCAGCGTAGGACACACTTCAGTCTCCTACGAGCAGTACTTC. This codes for CASSVGHTSVSYEQYF. V gene TRBV9 combines with J gene TRBJ2-7; D gene ambiguous. The ends were cut back, 0 bases at V and 0 bases at J, with 13 bases in the middle. The germline CDR1 and CDR2 sequences are SGDLS and YYNGEE. This CDR3 comprises 16 residues.

The chain recombines TRBV2 with TRBJ2-5; TRBD1 aligns across 9 bases. Per germline, CDR1 SNHLY and CDR2 FYNNEI. After removal of 6 bases from V and 5 bases from J, the junction contained 10 bases not matched to a gene. The CDR3 sequence is 15 residues long. This CDR3 reads CASSGATGGGETQYF. In nucleotides, the CDR3 is TGTGCCAGCAGCGGCGCTACAGGGGGCGGTGAGACCCAGTACTTC.

V usage is TRBV12-5 and J usage is TRBJ2-1, with 7 bases fitting TRBD1. The V gene end was trimmed by 1 base and the J gene end by 6 bases; junction bases not matched to a gene: 6. The CDR3 has 15 residues. Germline CDR1 LGHNT, CDR2 FRNRAP. Here the CDR3 DNA reads TGTGCTAGTGGTTTGGGCCACACAGGGGTCAATGAGCAGTTCTTC. Translating gives CASGLGHTGVNEQFF.

This rearrangement joins TRBV30 to TRBJ1-1; D is undetermined. Looked up from germline, CDR1 is GTSNPN and CDR2 is SVGIG (reference sequence). Trimming pared 8 bases from V and 4 bases from J, leaving 11 bases between. This CDR3 has 11 amino acids. The CDR3 DNA sequence: TGTGCCCACCGGGAGGGCACTGAAGCTTTCTTT. This translates into CAHREGTEAFF. Full variable domain (rest looked up from reference TRBV30 and TRBJ1-1): SQTIHQWPATLVQPVGSPLSLECTVEGTSNPNLYWYRQAAGRGLQLLFYSVGIGQISSEVPQNLSASRPQDRQFILSSKKLLLSDSGFYLCAHREGTEAFFGQGTRLTVV.